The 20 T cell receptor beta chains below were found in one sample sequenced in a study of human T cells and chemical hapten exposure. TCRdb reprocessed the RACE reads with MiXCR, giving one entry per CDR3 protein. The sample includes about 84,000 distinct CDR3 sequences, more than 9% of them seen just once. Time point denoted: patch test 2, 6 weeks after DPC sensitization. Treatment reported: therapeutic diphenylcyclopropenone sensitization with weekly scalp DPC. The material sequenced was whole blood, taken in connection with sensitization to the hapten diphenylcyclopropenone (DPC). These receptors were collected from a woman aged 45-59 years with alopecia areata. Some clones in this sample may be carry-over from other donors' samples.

The CDR3 sequence is CASSPPSSTEAFF. In nucleotides, the CDR3 is TGTGCCAGCTCACCACCATCGAGCACTGAAGCTTTCTTT. The chain couples TRBV18 to TRBJ1-1, with no clear D. This CDR3 spans 13 amino acids. The germline gives CDR1 KGHSH, CDR2 LQKENI. V lost 0 bases and J lost 4, with 6 bases in between.

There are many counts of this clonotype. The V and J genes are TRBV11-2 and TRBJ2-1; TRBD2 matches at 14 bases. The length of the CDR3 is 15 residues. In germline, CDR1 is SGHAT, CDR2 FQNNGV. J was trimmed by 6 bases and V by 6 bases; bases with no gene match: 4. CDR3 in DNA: TGTGCCAGCAGTTCAGGACTAGCGGGAGGCAATGAGCAGTTCTTC. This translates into CASSSGLAGGNEQFF.

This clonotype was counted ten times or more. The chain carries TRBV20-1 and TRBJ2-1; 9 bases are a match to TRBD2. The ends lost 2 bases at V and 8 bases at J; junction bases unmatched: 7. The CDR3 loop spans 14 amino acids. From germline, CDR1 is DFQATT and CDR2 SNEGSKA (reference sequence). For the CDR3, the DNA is TGCAGTGCTAGAATCGCGGGAGGGCCTGATGAGCAGTTCTTC. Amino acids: CSARIAGGPDEQFF.

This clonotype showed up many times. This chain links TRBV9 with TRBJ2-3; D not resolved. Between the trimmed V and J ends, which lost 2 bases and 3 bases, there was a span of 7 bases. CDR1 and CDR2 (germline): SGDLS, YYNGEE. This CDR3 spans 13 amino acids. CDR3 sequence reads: CASSVRVTDTQYF. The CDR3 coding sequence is TGTGCCAGCAGCGTTAGGGTGACAGATACGCAGTATTTT.

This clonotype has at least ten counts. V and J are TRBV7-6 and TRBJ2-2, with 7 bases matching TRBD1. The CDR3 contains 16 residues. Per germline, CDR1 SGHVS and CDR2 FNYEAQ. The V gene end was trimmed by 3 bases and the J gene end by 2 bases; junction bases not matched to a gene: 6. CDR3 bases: TGTGCCAGCAGCTTTAGACAGGGCCTTAACACCGGGGAGCTGTTTTTT. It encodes CASSFRQGLNTGELFF.

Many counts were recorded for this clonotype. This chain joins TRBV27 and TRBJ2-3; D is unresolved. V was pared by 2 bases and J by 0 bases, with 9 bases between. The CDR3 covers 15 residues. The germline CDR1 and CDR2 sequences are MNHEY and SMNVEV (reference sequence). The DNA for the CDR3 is TGTGCCAGCAGTTTAGTGGAACCTAGCACAGATACGCAGTATTTT. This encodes CASSLVEPSTDTQYF.

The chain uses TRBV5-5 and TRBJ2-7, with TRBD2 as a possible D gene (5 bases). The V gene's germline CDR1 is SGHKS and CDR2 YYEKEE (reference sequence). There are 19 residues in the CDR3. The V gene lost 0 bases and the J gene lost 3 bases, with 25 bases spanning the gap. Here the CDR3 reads CASSLDVGLETTAYYEQYF. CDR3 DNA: TGTGCCAGCAGCTTGGACGTCGGTTTAGAGACTACCGCATACTACGAGCAGTACTTC.

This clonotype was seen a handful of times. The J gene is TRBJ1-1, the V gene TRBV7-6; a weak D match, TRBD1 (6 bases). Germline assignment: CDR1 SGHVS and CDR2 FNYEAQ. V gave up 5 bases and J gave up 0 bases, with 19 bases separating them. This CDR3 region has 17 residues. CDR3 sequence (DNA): TGTGCCAGCAGCACGGGAGCGGTGGGGGCTTTGAACACTGAAGCTTTCTTT. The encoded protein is CASSTGAVGALNTEAFF. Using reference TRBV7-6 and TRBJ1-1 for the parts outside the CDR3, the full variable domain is GAGVSQSPRYKVTKRGQDVALRCDPISGHVSLYWYRQALGQGPEFLTYFNYEAQQDKSGLPNDRFSAERPEGSISTLTIQRTEQRDSAMYRCASSTGAVGALNTEAFFGQGTRLTVV.

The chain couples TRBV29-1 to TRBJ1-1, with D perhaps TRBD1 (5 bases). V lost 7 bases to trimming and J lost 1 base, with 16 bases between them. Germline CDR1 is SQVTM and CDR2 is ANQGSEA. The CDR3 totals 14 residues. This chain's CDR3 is CSGAQGMANTEAFF. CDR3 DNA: TGCAGCGGAGCGCAGGGAATGGCGAACACTGAAGCTTTCTTT.

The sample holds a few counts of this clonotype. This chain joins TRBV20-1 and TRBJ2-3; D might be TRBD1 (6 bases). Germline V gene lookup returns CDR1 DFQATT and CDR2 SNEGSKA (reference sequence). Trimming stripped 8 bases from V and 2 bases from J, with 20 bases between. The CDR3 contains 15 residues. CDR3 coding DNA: TGCAGTCCCAATCTGAAACAGGGAAACACAGATACGCAGTATTTT. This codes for CSPNLKQGNTDTQYF.

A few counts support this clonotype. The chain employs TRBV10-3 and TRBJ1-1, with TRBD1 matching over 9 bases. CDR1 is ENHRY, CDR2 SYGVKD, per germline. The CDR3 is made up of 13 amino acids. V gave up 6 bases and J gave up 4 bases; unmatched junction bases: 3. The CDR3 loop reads CAIRGQGGTEAFF. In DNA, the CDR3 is TGTGCCATCAGGGGACAGGGAGGCACTGAAGCTTTCTTT.

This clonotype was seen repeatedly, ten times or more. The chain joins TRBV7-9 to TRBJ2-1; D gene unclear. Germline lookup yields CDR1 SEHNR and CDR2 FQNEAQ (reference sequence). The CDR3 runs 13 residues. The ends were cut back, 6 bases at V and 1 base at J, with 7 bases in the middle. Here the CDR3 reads CASSFESYNEQFF. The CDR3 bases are TGTGCCAGCAGTTTTGAATCCTACAATGAGCAGTTCTTC.

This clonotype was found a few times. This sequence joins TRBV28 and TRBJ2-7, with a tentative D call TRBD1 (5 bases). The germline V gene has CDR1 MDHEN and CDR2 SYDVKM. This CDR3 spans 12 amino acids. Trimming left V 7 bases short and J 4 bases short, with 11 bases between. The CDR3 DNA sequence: TGTGCCAGCAATACCCCAGGGTACGAGCAGTACTTC. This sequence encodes CASNTPGYEQYF.

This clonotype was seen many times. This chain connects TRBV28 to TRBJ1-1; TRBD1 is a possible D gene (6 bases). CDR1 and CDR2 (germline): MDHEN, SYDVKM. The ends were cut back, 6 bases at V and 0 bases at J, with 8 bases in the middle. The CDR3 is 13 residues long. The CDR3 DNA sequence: TGTGCCAGCAGCTGGACAGTGAACACTGAAGCTTTCTTT. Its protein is CASSWTVNTEAFF.

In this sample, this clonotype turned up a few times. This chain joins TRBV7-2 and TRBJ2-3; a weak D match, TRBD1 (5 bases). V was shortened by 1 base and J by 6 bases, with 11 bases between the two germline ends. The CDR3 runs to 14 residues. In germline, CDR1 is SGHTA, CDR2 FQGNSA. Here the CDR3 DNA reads TGTGCCAGCAGCTTAGATAGGGGAAGTGATACGCAGTATTTT. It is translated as CASSLDRGSDTQYF.

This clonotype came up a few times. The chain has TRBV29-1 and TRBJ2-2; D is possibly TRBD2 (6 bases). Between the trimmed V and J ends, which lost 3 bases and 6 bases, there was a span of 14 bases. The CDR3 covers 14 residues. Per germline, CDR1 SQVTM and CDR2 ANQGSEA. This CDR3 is CSVDTGGLSGELFF. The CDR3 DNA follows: TGCAGCGTTGATACTGGAGGGCTCTCCGGGGAGCTGTTTTTT.

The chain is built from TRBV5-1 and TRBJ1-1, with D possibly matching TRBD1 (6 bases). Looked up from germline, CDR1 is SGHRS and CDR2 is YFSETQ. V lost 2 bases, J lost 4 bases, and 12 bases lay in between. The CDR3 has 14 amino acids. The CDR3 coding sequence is TGCGCCAGCAGCTTTGAACAGGGCGGCACTGAAGCTTTCTTT. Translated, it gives CASSFEQGGTEAFF.

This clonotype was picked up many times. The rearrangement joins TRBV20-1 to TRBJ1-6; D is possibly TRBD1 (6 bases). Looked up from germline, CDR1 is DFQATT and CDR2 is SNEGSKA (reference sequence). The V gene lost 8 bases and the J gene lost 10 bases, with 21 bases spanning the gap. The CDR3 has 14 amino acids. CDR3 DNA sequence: TGCAGTACACAACGAAGGGGGGGGATGTCACCCCTCCACTTT. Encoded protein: CSTQRRGGMSPLHF.

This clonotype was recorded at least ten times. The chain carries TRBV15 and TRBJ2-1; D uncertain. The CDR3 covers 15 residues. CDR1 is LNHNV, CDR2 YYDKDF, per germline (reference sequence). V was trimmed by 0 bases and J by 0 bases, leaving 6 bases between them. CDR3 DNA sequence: TGTGCCACCAGCAGAGACCGGAACTCCTACAATGAGCAGTTCTTC. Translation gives CATSRDRNSYNEQFF.

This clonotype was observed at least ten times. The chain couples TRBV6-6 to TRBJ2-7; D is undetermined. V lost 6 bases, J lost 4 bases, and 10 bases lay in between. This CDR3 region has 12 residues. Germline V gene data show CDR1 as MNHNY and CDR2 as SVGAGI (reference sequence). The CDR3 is CASSPTVYEQYF. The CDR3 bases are TGTGCCAGCAGCCCAACAGTTTACGAGCAGTACTTC.